These 3 T cell receptor beta chains were sequenced from one sample in a study of ipilimumab plus nivolumab after autologous stem cell transplantation. Measured with immunoSEQ multiplex PCR; TCRdb has only the in-frame clones, and not every one. Of about 13,000 clones in the sample, around 73% were seen once. Sequencing used PBMCs, obtained in a trial of ipilimumab plus nivolumab as post-transplant consolidation. These receptors came from a male donor with diffuse large B-cell lymphoma.

This chain's CDR3 is CASSWSMNTEAFF. The CDR3 coding sequence is TGCGCCAGCAGTTGGAGCATGAACACTGAAGCTTTCTTT. The V gene is TRBV5-1, the J gene TRBJ1-1; no definite D call. V lost 5 bases and J 0 bases, leaving 8 bases between the germline ends. CDR1 and CDR2 from the germline V gene are SGHRS and YFSETQ. The CDR3 has 13 amino acids.

The chain couples TRBV19 to TRBJ2-3; D not certain. V dropped 3 bases and J dropped 9 bases, with 13 bases sitting between them. CDR3 size: 13 residues. The germline V gene has CDR1 LNHDA and CDR2 SQIVND (reference sequence). Here the CDR3 reads CASSILESPTQYF. The CDR3 DNA sequence: TGTGCCAGTAGTATTTTGGAGTCACCCACGCAGTATTTT.

The chain couples TRBV27 to TRBJ2-6; D gene unclear. The length of the CDR3 is 14 residues. V was trimmed by 5 bases and J by 2 bases, leaving 7 bases between them. From germline, CDR1 is MNHEY and CDR2 SMNVEV (reference sequence). The DNA of the CDR3 is TGTGCCAGCAGTCTCAACCCTGGGGCCAACGTCCTGACTTTC. Translating gives CASSLNPGANVLTF.